The rows below give T cell receptor beta chains drawn from one sample of a study of blood T cell repertoires in COVID-19. Data came from immunoSEQ multiplex PCR; TCRdb stores just in-frame clones and leaves some out. The data show some 60,000 clones, 83% seen once. The source material was peripheral blood. These receptors originate from a man aged 45 to 65 with COVID-19, enrolled during active disease. CDR3s include the opening cysteine and the closing phenylalanine or tryptophan. A D gene is named only where the DNA matches it firmly. A clone size is listed for some rows: how often the clone was seen (once, few, many), or a class if it is expanded.

V gene	clone size	CDR3 length	J gene	D gene	CDR3 DNA	CDR3 protein
TRBV5-1	once	15	TRBJ1-4	NA	TGCGCCAGCAGCTCCCAACAAAGCAGAGGGGAAAAACTGTTTTTT	CASSSQQSRGEKLFF
TRBV10-3	NA	15	TRBJ1-5	NA	TGTGCCATCAGTCGGACACAGCAGATCGATCAGCCCCAGCATTTT	CAISRTQQIDQPQHF
TRBV7-8	once	12	TRBJ1-4	NA	TGTGCCAGCAGCCAGCTTGGTGAAAAACTGTTTTTT	CASSQLGEKLFF
TRBV2	NA	13	TRBJ2-1	NA	TGTGCCAGCAGTGAAGAGCGGTACAATGAGCAGTTCTTC	CASSEERYNEQFF
TRBV7-9	once	14	TRBJ1-1	NA	TGTGCCAGCAGCGGAGGGACGGCAAACACTGAAGCTTTCTTT	CASSGGTANTEAFF
TRBV28	NA	13	TRBJ1-6	NA	TGTGCCAGCTACGAGGGCTTGAATTCACCCCTCCACTTT	CASYEGLNSPLHF
TRBV20-1	few	10	TRBJ2-7	NA	TGCAGTGCCTCACGGGGGGAGCAGTACTTC	CSASRGEQYF
TRBV6-5	NA	13	TRBJ2-3	NA	TGTGCCAGCAGTTACCAGAGCACAGATACGCAGTATTTT	CASSYQSTDTQYF
TRBV3-1/TRBV3-2	NA	12	TRBJ1-3	NA	TGTGCCAGCAGCCAATCTCCAAACACCATATATTTT	CASSQSPNTIYF
TRBV7-8	NA	15	TRBJ2-3	NA	TGTGCCAGCAGCTTAGCGGGTCTAGACACAGATACGCAGTATTTT	CASSLAGLDTDTQYF
TRBV28	NA	16	TRBJ1-1	NA	TGTGCCAGCAGTTTAGGGCAACCCAGGGGGAACACTGAAGCTTTCTTT	CASSLGQPRGNTEAFF
TRBV5-1	NA	15	TRBJ1-3	NA	TGCGCCAGCAGCTTGGAGGGGTTGACTGGAAACACCATATATTTT	CASSLEGLTGNTIYF
TRBV4-1	NA	16	TRBJ2-1	NA	TGCGCCAGCAGCCAAGCGGCGGCTCATTGGGTTGCTGAGCAGTTCTTC	CASSQAAAHWVAEQFF
TRBV30	NA	15	TRBJ1-5	NA	TGTGCCTGGAGCGGGGGGCAGAGGATCAATCAGCCCCAGCATTTT	CAWSGGQRINQPQHF
TRBV6-4	NA	15	TRBJ2-1	TRBD2	TGTGCCAGCAGGGGACTAGCGGGAGGTTTAGGTGAGCAGTTCTTC	CASRGLAGGLGEQFF
TRBV19	once	13	TRBJ2-1	TRBD1	TGTGCCAGTATAGGACAGGGACGTGGTGAGCAGTTCTTC	CASIGQGRGEQFF
TRBV28	NA	16	TRBJ2-1	TRBD2	TGTGCCAGCAGAACTGGCGGGGGGGGCTCCTACAATGAGCAGTTCTTC	CASRTGGGGSYNEQFF
TRBV7-3	few	13	TRBJ1-5	NA	TGTGCCAGCAGCCCAGGGCCTGGTCAGCCCCAGCATTTT	CASSPGPGQPQHF
TRBV6-5	NA	12	TRBJ2-2	NA	TGTGCCAGCAGTTTTCAGGGTGGGGAGCTGTTTTTT	CASSFQGGELFF
TRBV30	NA	15	TRBJ1-2	TRBD1	TGTGCCTGGACAAACCCGGGACAGGAAACGGATGGCTACACCTTC	CAWTNPGQETDGYTF
TRBV6-2/TRBV6-3	many	16	TRBJ2-7	NA	TGTGCCAGCAGTTACTCACCATATGCCAGCTCCTACGAGCAGTACTTC	CASSYSPYASSYEQYF
TRBV6-5	NA	15	TRBJ2-3	TRBD1	TGTGCCAGCAGTTACGGGACAGGGGTTGCGGATACGCAGTATTTT	CASSYGTGVADTQYF
TRBV7-9	few	15	TRBJ2-2	TRBD1	TGTGCCAGCAGCCACCGGGACAGGGACACCGGGGAGCTGTTTTTT	CASSHRDRDTGELFF
TRBV6-2/TRBV6-3	NA	19	TRBJ2-4	TRBD2	TGTGCCAGCAGTTACTCGATCGCTAGCGGGAGTTTAGCCAAAAACATTCAGTACTTC	CASSYSIASGSLAKNIQYF
TRBV5-1	NA	12	TRBJ1-2	TRBD1	TGCGCCAGCAGGGGGACAGGCGGGAGCTACACCTTC	CASRGTGGSYTF
TRBV5-6	once	13	TRBJ2-2	NA	TGTGCCAGCAGCTTGGAATCCAGGGGGGAGCTGTTTTTT	CASSLESRGELFF
TRBV30	NA	14	TRBJ2-2	NA	TGTGCCTGGAGTGACCTAGGCCGCACCGGGGAGCTGTTTTTT	CAWSDLGRTGELFF
TRBV18	NA	16	TRBJ2-2	NA	TGTGCCAGCTCACCATGGGAAGGGGCTGGCACCGGGGAGCTGTTTTTT	CASSPWEGAGTGELFF
TRBV3-1/TRBV3-2	NA	17	TRBJ2-5	TRBD2	TGTGCCAGCTCCCACAGGGGGACTAGCGGGGGGCAAGAGACCCAGTACTTC	CASSHRGTSGGQETQYF
TRBV19	once	15	TRBJ2-6	NA	TGTGCCAGTCTCAAGGGGGACTCTGGGGCCAACGTCCTGACTTTC	CASLKGDSGANVLTF
TRBV5-4	NA	16	TRBJ2-5	TRBD1	TGTGCCAGCAGTCCTAACCCCGGGACAGGGGGAGAGACCCAGTACTTC	CASSPNPGTGGETQYF
TRBV6-5	few	14	TRBJ1-5	NA	TGTGCCAGCCGGCAGGGGTCGTCGGGTCAGCCCCAGCATTTT	CASRQGSSGQPQHF
TRBV6-2/TRBV6-3	NA	14	TRBJ1-5	TRBD1	TGTGCCAGCAGTGGACAGGGGGCGAGTCAGCCCCAGCATTTT	CASSGQGASQPQHF
TRBV11-2	NA	11	TRBJ2-7	NA	TGTGCCAGCAGCATAACCTACGAGCAGTACTTC	CASSITYEQYF
TRBV19	NA	13	TRBJ1-2	NA	TGTGCCAGTACTCGACAGGACATATATGGCTACACCTTC	CASTRQDIYGYTF
TRBV6-6	NA	18	TRBJ2-7	NA	TGTGCCAGCAGTCGGTCCGTGTGGAGGGGAGGCCCCTCCTACGAGCAGTACTTC	CASSRSVWRGGPSYEQYF
TRBV19	NA	16	TRBJ1-5	TRBD1	TGTGCCAGTAGCTTACAGGGGATTGGAAGCAATCAGCCCCAGCATTTT	CASSLQGIGSNQPQHF
TRBV5-4	NA	16	TRBJ2-1	TRBD2	TGTGCCAGCAGCTTGCCAACTAGCGGGAGCCATAATGAGCAGTTCTTC	CASSLPTSGSHNEQFF
TRBV18	NA	12	TRBJ2-5	NA	TGTGCCAGCTCACCGGGGCGAGAGACCCAGTACTTC	CASSPGRETQYF
TRBV19	NA	16	TRBJ2-7	TRBD1	TGTGCCAGACCAAACGTCCGGGACAGTCTATCCTACGAGCAGTACTTC	CARPNVRDSLSYEQYF
TRBV19	NA	15	TRBJ1-4	TRBD1	TGTGCCAGTAGGACTACAGGGGACGGTAATGAAAAACTGTTTTTT	CASRTTGDGNEKLFF